This TCR beta chain came from a study of human versus mouse CDR3 diversity and MHC coevolution. About the research overall: The immunoSEQ assay reportedly detects one in 200,000 T cells. Findings of the study overall: Humans had the largest estimated TCR beta repertoire, 1.5 million to 2 million clonotypes.

Clones were sequenced by immunoSEQ multiplex PCR, and TCRdb holds only the in-frame ones, with some missing. In the table there are roughly 81,000 clones, 90% to 95% of which are singletons. The germline CDR1 and CDR2 sequences are SGHTA and FQGNSA. There are 13 residues in the CDR3. As for this clone: Antigen: not known.

The chain links TRBV7-2 to TRBJ2-5; no definite D call. TRBJ2-7 explains the end of the DNA better; the J call may be wrong. Sequences were obtained from naive CD4+ T cells from blood. Subset described: CD45RO-negative CD62L-positive naive CD4 T cells. This clonotype was obtained from a person between 30 and 69 years old in good health. The CDR3 reads CASSLRASYEQYF. CDR3 DNA: TGTGCCAGCAGCTTAAGAGCATCCTACGAGCAGTACTTC.